This is a list of T cell receptor beta chains from one sample in a study of cytomegalovirus exposure and HLA in healthy donors. The protocol was immunoSEQ multiplex PCR, while the TCRdb copy is restricted to in-frame clones and leaves out a portion. The sample lists around 50,000 clones, approximately 82% seen once, with 2.5% to 3% in the top ten. The sequencing sample was made of PBMCs. These receptor sequences come from a man aged 45-65 years in good health and CMV-seronegative. The CDR3 runs from the conserved cysteine through the conserved F or W.

V: TRBV27; length: 14; J: TRBJ2-2; CDR3: CASGRRGSAGELFF
V: TRBV18; length: 17; J: TRBJ2-2; CDR3: CASSPQQGTVNTGELFF
V: TRBV7-3; length: 14; J: TRBJ2-2; CDR3: CASSLTSNTGELFF
V: TRBV13; length: 13; J: TRBJ2-1; CDR3: CASIGTGLGEQFF
V: TRBV4-3; length: 17; J: TRBJ2-5; CDR3: CASSQEFRTGGMETQYF
V: TRBV5-1; length: 14; J: TRBJ1-1; CDR3: CASSLDEVLNQAFF
V: TRBV30; length: 12; J: TRBJ1-2; CDR3: CAWGGQGLGYTF
V: TRBV5-1; length: 16; J: TRBJ2-1; CDR3: CASSPLGVVSYNEQFF
V: TRBV28; length: 14; J: TRBJ1-6; CDR3: CASHLVGDNSPLHF
V: TRBV27; length: 16; J: TRBJ2-1; CDR3: CASSLRSGTGYNEQFF
V: TRBV19; length: 15; J: TRBJ1-2; CDR3: CASSIPLAGNYGYTF